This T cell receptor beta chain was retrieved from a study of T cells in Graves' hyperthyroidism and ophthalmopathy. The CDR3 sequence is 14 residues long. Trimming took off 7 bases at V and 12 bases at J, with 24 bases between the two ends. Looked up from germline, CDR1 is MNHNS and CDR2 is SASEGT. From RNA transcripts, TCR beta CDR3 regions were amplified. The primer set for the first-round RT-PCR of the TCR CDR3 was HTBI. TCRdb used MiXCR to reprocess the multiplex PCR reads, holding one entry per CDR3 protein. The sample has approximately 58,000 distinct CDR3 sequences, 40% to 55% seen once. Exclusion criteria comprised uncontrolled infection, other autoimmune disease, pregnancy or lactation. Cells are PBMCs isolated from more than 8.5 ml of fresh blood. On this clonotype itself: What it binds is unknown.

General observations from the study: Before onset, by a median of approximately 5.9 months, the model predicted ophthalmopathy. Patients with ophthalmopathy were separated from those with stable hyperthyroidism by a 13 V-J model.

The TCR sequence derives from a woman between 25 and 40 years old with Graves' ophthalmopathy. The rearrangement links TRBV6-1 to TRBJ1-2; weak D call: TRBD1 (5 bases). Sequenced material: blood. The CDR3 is CASTRGEAEGGNTF. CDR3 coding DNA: TGTGCCAGCACGAGGGGTGAGGCGGAAGGTGGAAACACCTTC.